This passage covers 4 T cell receptor beta chains from one sample sequenced in a study of cytomegalovirus exposure and HLA in healthy donors. Use of 60 Vbeta and 13 Jbeta primers characterized the PCR. TCRdb keeps only in-frame clones here, not all; method: immunoSEQ multiplex PCR. The sample holds under 200,000 clones; roughly 80% are singletons and the top ten take around 4.6%. Sequenced sample: PBMCs. These receptors all come from a male donor in good health and CMV-seronegative.

This clone was counted between two and nine times. This chain connects TRBV6-5 to TRBJ2-7, with D tentatively TRBD2 (6 bases). CDR3 size: 14 residues. Trimming cost V 3 bases and J 6 bases, with 15 bases left between them. Germline values: CDR1 MNHEY, CDR2 SVGAGI. CDR3 nucleotide sequence: TGTGCCAGCAGTTATTCGGGAGAAATCTCCGAGCAGTACTTC. Residues: CASSYSGEISEQYF.

A word on this clone: This sample also contains other DNA sequences that code for the same CDR3. The chain uses TRBV28 and TRBJ2-7; weak D call: TRBD1 (6 bases). This CDR3 contains 15 residues. The germline CDR1 and CDR2 sequences are MDHEN and SYDVKM. Trimming removed 7 bases at V and 9 bases at J, with 25 bases between. Here the CDR3 DNA reads TGTGCCAGCACCATTCCGGGACACCCTTCCCTCGGGCAGTACTTC. It specifies CASTIPGHPSLGQYF.

The rearrangement links TRBV6-5 to TRBJ2-2; possible D gene TRBD1, 6 bases. The CDR3 has 16 amino acids. Germline V gene lookup returns CDR1 MNHEY and CDR2 SVGAGI. V lost 0 bases and J lost 2, with 10 bases in between. CDR3 loop: CASSYSMGQNTGELFF. The DNA for the CDR3 is TGTGCCAGCAGTTACTCGATGGGACAAAACACCGGGGAGCTGTTTTTT.

The chain carries TRBV28 and TRBJ2-7; 7 nucleotides align to TRBD2. This CDR3 is built from 14 residues. J was trimmed by 0 bases and V by 7 bases; bases with no gene match: 6. Germline CDR1 MDHEN, CDR2 SYDVKM. The CDR3 sequence is CASTKAGSSYEQYF. CDR3 DNA: TGTGCCAGCACCAAAGCGGGGAGCTCCTACGAGCAGTACTTC.